This T cell receptor beta chain appears in the sequencing data of a study of shared clonotypes between healthy human individuals. In regard to this clone: As yet, its antigen is unknown.

Assay: immunoSEQ multiplex PCR; the TCRdb copy retains only in-frame clones and omits some. Of about 600,000 clones in the sample, about 96% are singletons; the top ten hold 0.057%. Both subsets, CD45RA+ naive and CD45RA-negative memory, were split from the CD4+ cells. The CDR3 is 14 amino acids. CDR1 is SGDLS and CDR2 is YYNGEE in the germline V gene. Trimming removed 0 bases from V and 7 bases from J; junction bases left unmatched: 4. Overall study findings and caveats: The study found lower generation probabilities in non-shared clonotypes than in those shared by all four donors. Sampling was confined to blood; repertoires within tissues likely differ. Clonotype sharing among donors likely depends on sequencing depth.

The origin of this receptor is a woman aged 25 to 39 in good health. The chain links TRBV9 to TRBJ2-1, with 7 bases fitting TRBD2. The sequenced material came from naive CD4+ T cells sorted from blood. Documented subset: CD45RA+ positively selected. DNA of the CDR3: TGTGCCAGCAGCGTAGGCGGGGGACGGAATGAGCAGTTCTTC. The encoded protein is CASSVGGGRNEQFF.